In its sample, the clone carrying this T cell receptor beta chain was seen many times. What it binds is not known. TCRdb fed the RACE reads into MiXCR, producing one record per CDR3 protein. The sample lists roughly 100,000 distinct CDR3 sequences, 10% to 12% occurring once. As for time point: pre-sensitization, week 0. Specified treatment: therapeutic diphenylcyclopropenone sensitization with weekly scalp DPC. V was pared by 8 bases and J by 3 bases, with 4 bases of the junction left unmatched. Per the germline V gene, CDR1 is MNHNY and CDR2 is SVGAGI (reference sequence). The CDR3 extends over 12 amino acids. This entry belongs to a study of human T cells and chemical hapten exposure. On the study more broadly: Sensitizing treatment utilized 2% DPC over a 2 cm by 2 cm portion of upper inner arm skin. Alopecia areata, totalis and universalis patients, mostly female, were included. Study results and limitations: Relative to controls, expanded TCRs formed significantly more large CDR3 similarity clusters. Correlating positively with patch test score were the PT1 expanded TCR counts.

The sequence was obtained from an older woman with alopecia areata. Some clones in this sample may be carry-over from other donors' samples. This chain links TRBV6-6 with TRBJ2-7, with 7 bases fitting TRBD2. The starting material was whole blood, obtained in connection with sensitization to the hapten diphenylcyclopropenone (DPC). In nucleotides, the CDR3 is TGTGCCAGCCAAACGGGGGGCTACGAGCAGTACTTC. Amino acids: CASQTGGYEQYF.